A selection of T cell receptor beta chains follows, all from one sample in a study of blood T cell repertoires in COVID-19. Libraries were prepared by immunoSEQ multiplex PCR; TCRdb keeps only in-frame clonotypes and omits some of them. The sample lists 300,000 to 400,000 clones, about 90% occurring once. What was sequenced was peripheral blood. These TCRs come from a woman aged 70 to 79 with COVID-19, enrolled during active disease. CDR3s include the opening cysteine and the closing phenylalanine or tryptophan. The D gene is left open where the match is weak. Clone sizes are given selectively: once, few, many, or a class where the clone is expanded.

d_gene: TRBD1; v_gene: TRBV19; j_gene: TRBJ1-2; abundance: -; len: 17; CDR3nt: TGTGCCAGTACTCCCCGGGACAGAGGCCCTCTAGGCTATGGCTACACCTTC; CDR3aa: CASTPRDRGPLGYGYTF
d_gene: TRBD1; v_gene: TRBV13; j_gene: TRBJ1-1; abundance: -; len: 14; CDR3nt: TGTGCCAGCAGCCTTGGGACAGGCCCCACTGAAGCTTTCTTT; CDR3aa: CASSLGTGPTEAFF
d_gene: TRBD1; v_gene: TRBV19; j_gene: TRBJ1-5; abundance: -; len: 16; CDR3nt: TGTGCCAGTAGTCCGACAGGGGGCAATAGCAATCAGCCCCAGCATTTT; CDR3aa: CASSPTGGNSNQPQHF
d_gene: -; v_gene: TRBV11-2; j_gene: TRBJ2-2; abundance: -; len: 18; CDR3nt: TGTGCCAGCAGCAAAATTGTACCCCAGGGGCCCAACACCGGGGAGCTGTTTTTT; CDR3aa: CASSKIVPQGPNTGELFF
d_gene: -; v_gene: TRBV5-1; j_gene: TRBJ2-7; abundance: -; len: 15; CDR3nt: TGCGCCAGCAGCCCCCGAGACGGTCGAGAGGACGAGCAGTACTTC; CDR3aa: CASSPRDGREDEQYF
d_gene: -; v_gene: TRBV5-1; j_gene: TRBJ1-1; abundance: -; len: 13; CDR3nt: TGCGCCAGCAGCTCGGGACAAAACACTGAAGCTTTCTTT; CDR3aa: CASSSGQNTEAFF
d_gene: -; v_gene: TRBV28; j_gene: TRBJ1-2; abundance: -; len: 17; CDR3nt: TGTGCCAGCAGTTTATTTTCTACAGGAGAACCTAACTATGGCTACACCTTC; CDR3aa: CASSLFSTGEPNYGYTF
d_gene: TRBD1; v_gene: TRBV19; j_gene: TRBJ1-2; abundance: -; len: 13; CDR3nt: TGTGCCAGTACCGTGGACAGGAGTGGTGGCTACACCTTC; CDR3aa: CASTVDRSGGYTF
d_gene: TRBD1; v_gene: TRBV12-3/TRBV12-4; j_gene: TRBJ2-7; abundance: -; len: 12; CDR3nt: TGTGCCAGCTCGGGACAGGGGGCGCCTAACCAATTC; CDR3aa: CASSGQGAPNQF
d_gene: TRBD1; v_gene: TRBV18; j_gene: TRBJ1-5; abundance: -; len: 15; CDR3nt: TGTGCCAGCTCGGAACGAACAGGGGAAGGCCAGCCCCAGCATTTT; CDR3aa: CASSERTGEGQPQHF
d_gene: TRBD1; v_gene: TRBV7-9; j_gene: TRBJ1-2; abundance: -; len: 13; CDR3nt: TGTGCCAGCAGCTTCGGGACAGGGGATGGCTACACCTTC; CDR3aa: CASSFGTGDGYTF
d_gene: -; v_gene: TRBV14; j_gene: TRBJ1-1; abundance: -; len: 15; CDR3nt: TGTGCCAGCAGCCAAGTCGGGAAGGTAGACACTGAAGCTTTCTTT; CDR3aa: CASSQVGKVDTEAFF
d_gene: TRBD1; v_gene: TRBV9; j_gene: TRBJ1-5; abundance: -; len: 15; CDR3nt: TGTGCCAGCAGCGCGGGACAGGGGAGGAATCAGCCCCAGCATTTT; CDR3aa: CASSAGQGRNQPQHF
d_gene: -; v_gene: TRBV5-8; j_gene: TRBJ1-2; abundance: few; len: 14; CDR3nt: TGTGCCAGCAGCACCGGGAGACTTAACTATGGCTACACCTTC; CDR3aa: CASSTGRLNYGYTF
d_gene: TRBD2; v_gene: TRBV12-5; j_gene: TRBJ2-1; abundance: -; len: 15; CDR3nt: TGTGCTAGTGGTTTGGTAAACCAGGGAGGGAGTGAGCAGTTCTTC; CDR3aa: CASGLVNQGGSEQFF
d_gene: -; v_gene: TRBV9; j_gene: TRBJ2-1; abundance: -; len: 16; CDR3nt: TGTGCCAGCAGCACCCCGGGGGGCCACCCCTACAATGAGCAGTTCTTC; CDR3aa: CASSTPGGHPYNEQFF
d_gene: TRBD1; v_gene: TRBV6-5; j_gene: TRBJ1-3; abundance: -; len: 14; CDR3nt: TGTGCCAGCAGCGACAGGGGAACCGGAAACACCATATATTTT; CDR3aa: CASSDRGTGNTIYF
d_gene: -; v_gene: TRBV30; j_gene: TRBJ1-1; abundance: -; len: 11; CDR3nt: TGTGCCTGGAGTAACGGCGGGCGGACTTTCTTT; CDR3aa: CAWSNGGRTFF
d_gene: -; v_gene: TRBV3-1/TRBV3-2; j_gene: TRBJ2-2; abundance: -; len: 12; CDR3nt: TGTGCCAGCAGCCAAGGCGGCGGGGAGCTGTTTTTT; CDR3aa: CASSQGGGELFF
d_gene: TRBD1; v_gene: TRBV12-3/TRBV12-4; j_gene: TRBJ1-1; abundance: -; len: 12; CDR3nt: TGTGCCAGCAGACAGGGGGCCATTGAAGCTTTCTTT; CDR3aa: CASRQGAIEAFF
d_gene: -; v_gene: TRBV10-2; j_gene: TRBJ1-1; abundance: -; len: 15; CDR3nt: TGCGCCAGCAGTGGGCAGGGGAGTCTGAACACTGAAGCTTTCTTT; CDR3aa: CASSGQGSLNTEAFF
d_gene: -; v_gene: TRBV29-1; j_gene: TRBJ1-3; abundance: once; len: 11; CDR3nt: TGCAGCGTCGGGACATTCAACACCATATATTTT; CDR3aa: CSVGTFNTIYF
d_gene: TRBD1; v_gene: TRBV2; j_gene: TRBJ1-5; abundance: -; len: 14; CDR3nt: TGTGCCAGCAGTCCAAGACAGGGGGAAATCCCCCAGCATTTT; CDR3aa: CASSPRQGEIPQHF
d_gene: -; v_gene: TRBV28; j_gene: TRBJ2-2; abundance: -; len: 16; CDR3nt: TGTGCCAGCAGTTTAGCGACAGAAATCAACACCGGGGAGCTGTTTTTT; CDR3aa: CASSLATEINTGELFF
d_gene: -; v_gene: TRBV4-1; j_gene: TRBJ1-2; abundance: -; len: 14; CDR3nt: TGCGCCAGCAGCCAAAGACTAGAAGTGGGTGGCTACACCTTC; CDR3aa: CASSQRLEVGGYTF
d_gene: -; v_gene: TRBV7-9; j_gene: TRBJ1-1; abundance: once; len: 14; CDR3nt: TGTGCCAGCAGCTTAGGGGCAGCGAACACTGAAGCTTTCTTT; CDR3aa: CASSLGAANTEAFF
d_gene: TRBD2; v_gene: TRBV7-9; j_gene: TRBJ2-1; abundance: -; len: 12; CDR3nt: TGTGCCAGCAGACTAGCGGACCATGAGCAGTTCTTC; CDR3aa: CASRLADHEQFF
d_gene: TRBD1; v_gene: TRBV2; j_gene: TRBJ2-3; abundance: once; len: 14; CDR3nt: TGTGCCAGCAGTGAGGGACAGGGGACAGATACGCAGTATTTT; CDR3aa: CASSEGQGTDTQYF
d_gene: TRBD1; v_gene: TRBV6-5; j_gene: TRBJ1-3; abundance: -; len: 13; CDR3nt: TGTGCCAGCAGCAGGGGGGTACTGAGCACCATATATTTT; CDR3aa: CASSRGVLSTIYF
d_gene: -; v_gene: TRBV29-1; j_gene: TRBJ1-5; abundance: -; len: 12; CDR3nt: TGCAGCCCGGGACACAGCAATCAGCCCCAGCATTTT; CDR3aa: CSPGHSNQPQHF
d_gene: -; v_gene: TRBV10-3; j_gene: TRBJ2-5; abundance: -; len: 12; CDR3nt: TGTGCCATCAGTGTGAGCGGGGAGACCCAGTACTTC; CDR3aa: CAISVSGETQYF
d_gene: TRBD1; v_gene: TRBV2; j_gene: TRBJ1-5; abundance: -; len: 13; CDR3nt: TGTGCCAGCAGTAGGGACAGTAATCAGCCCCAGCATTTT; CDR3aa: CASSRDSNQPQHF
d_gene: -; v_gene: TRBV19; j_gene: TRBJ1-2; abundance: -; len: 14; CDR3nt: TGTGCCAGTACCCCTATCATAGGGGGTCGGGGCTACACCTTC; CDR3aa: CASTPIIGGRGYTF
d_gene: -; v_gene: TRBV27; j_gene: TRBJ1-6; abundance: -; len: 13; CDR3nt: TGTGCCAGCAGTGCGAGAGATAATTCACCCCTCCACTTT; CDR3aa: CASSARDNSPLHF
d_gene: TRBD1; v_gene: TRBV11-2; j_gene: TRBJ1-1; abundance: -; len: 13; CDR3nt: TGTGCCAGCAGCCTTACAGGGGACACTGAAGCTTTCTTT; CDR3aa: CASSLTGDTEAFF
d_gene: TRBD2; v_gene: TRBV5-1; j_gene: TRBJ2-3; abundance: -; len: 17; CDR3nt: TGCGCCAGCAGCGCGGGCCAAGCGGGGGTCGAAGGAGATACGCAGTATTTT; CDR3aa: CASSAGQAGVEGDTQYF
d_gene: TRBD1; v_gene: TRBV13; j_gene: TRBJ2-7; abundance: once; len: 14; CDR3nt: TGTGCCAGCAGCCAGGACAGGGGGAGCTACGAGCAGTACTTC; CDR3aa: CASSQDRGSYEQYF
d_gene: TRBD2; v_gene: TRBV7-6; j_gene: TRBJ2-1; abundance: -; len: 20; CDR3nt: TGTGCCAGCAGCTTAGTAATTTCGGGACTAGCGGGGGGTTCCTACAATGAGCAGTTCTTC; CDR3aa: CASSLVISGLAGGSYNEQFF
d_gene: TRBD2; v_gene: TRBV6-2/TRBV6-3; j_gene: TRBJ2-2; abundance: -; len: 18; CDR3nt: TGTGCCAGCAGTTATCGTTTGGCGGGGGGGCCAAAGACCGGGGAGCTGTTTTTT; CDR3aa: CASSYRLAGGPKTGELFF
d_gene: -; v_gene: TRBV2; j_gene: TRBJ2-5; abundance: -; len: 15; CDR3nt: TGTGCCAGCAGTGAAGCGCGGGGATCCCAAGAGACCCAGTACTTC; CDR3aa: CASSEARGSQETQYF
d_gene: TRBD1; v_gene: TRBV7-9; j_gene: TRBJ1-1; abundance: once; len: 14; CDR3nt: TGTGCCAGCAGCCTGACAGGGGGGAACACTGAAGCTTTCTTT; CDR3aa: CASSLTGGNTEAFF
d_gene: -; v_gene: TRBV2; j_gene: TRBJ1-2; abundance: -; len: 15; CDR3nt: TGTGCCAGCGAGAATGGGGTGGGGCTGGACTATGGCTACACCTTC; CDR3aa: CASENGVGLDYGYTF
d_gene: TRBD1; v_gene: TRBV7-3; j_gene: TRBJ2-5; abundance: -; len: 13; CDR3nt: TGTGCCAGCAGTCGACAGGGAAGCGAGACCCAGTACTTC; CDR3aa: CASSRQGSETQYF